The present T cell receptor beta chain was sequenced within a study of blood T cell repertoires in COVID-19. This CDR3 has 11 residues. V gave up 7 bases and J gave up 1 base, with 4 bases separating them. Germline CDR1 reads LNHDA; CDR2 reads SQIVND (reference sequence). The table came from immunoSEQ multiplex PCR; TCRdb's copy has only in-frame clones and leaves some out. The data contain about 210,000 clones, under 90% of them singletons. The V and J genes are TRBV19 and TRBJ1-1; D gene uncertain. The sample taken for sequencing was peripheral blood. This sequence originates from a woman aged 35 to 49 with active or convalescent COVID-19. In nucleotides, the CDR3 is TGTGCCAGTATGAGGAACACTGAAGCTTTCTTT. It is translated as CASMRNTEAFF. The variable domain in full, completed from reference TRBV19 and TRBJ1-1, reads DGGITQSPKYLFRKEGQNVTLSCEQNLNHDAMYWYRQDPGQGLRLIYYSQIVNDFQKGDIAEGYSVSREKKESFPLTVTSAQKNPTAFYLCASMRNTEAFFGQGTRLTVV.